This TCR beta chain emerged from a study of blood T cells in healthy people across ages. In the case of this clonotype: The antigen is not known. Germline is not matched at one junction end, which may reflect a read error.

Study-level findings and limits: Long-lived donors exceeded aged donors in naive CD4+ cells and diversity.

The CDR3 length is 17 residues. In germline, CDR1 is SGHAT, CDR2 FQNNGV. Through a sample-barcoded 5' primer and a J-beta primer mix, a second PCR was run for roughly 6 to 11 cycles. A single record per CDR3 protein comes from TCRdb applying MiXCR to the 5' RACE reads. Of hundreds of thousands of distinct CDR3 sequences in the sample, 20% to 30% were seen once. The same sample was also studied in work on T cells of mothers and their children. From that study: For unrelated pairs as for related ones, thymic selection shapes TCR recombination output similarly. Sequencing revealed no T cell clones that were persistent and microchimeric.

Specimen: blood. This sequence was found in a boy under 18 in good health. The chain links TRBV11-2 to TRBJ2-5; possibly TRBD1 for D (5 bases). The closer fit of TRBJ2-1 to the DNA end suggests the J call may be wrong. CDR3 sequence reads: CASNLTLSKTGINEQFF. CDR3 bases: TGTGCCAGCAACTTAACCCTATCCAAAACAGGAATCAATGAGCAGTTCTTC.